This TCR beta chain was identified during a study of blood T cell repertoires in COVID-19. About the research overall: Acute and convalescent COVID-19 samples came from the United States, Italy and Spain.

TCRdb's table, derived via immunoSEQ multiplex PCR, lists solely in-frame clones and lacks some. The profile covers over 100,000 clones, with 84% appearing a single time and roughly 4% taken by the ten largest. Germline values: CDR1 MNHGY, CDR2 SAAAGT. There are 14 residues in the CDR3. V lost 11 bases and J lost 7; bases outside the gene matches: 14. Participants were placed into cohorts based on the clinical history they reported. The chain combines TRBV6-8 with TRBJ2-1; 7 nucleotides agree with TRBD2. The sequence was obtained from a woman in her 30s who had recovered from COVID-19. Material for sequencing was PBMCs or T cells enriched from blood (not recorded which). The CDR3 sequence is CAGPRRELWNEQFF. The CDR3 region has the DNA TGTGCCGGGCCGAGGCGGGAGCTTTGGAATGAGCAGTTCTTC.